This passage covers 23 T cell receptor beta chains from one sample sequenced in a study of cytomegalovirus exposure and HLA in healthy donors. The primer mix had 60 Vbeta and 13 Jbeta primers. TCRdb keeps only in-frame clones here, not all; method: immunoSEQ multiplex PCR. The sample carries roughly 160,000 clones, roughly three quarters recorded once. The specimen sequenced was PBMCs. Source of these receptors: a woman in her 50s in good health and CMV-seropositive.

This sequence joins TRBV29-1 and TRBJ1-1, with 8 bases fitting TRBD1. Germline-derived CDR1 and CDR2 are SQVTM and ANQGSEA. CDR3 size: 13 residues. The ends lost 5 bases at V and 1 base at J; junction bases unmatched: 3. The CDR3 nucleotides are TGCAGCGTTCGACAGGGGACGAACACTGAAGCTTTCTTT. Its protein product is CSVRQGTNTEAFF.

V usage is TRBV28 and J usage is TRBJ1-1, with 7 bases that match TRBD1. V lost 5 bases, J lost 4 bases, and 10 bases stayed unmatched. The CDR3 extends over 15 amino acids. CDR1 and CDR2 from the germline V gene are MDHEN and SYDVKM. In DNA, the CDR3 is TGTGCCAGCAGTACCCAGACAGGGCGGCCCACTGAAGCTTTCTTT. Its translation: CASSTQTGRPTEAFF.

The chain carries TRBV18 and TRBJ1-2, with 8 bases fitting TRBD1. The CDR3 spans 15 residues. The ends lost 3 bases at V and 7 bases at J; junction bases unmatched: 10. CDR1 is KGHSH and CDR2 is LQKENI in the germline V gene. The DNA of the CDR3 is TGTGCCAGCTCACCCGACAGGGGCTCCGAGGGTGGCTACACCTTC. Translation gives CASSPDRGSEGGYTF. The full variable domain, in which reference TRBV18 and TRBJ1-2 provide the parts outside the CDR3, is NAGVMQNPRHLVRRRGQEARLRCSPMKGHSHVYWYRQLPEEGLKFMVYLQKENIIDESGMPKERFSAEFPKEGPSILRIQQVVRGDSAAYFCASSPDRGSEGGYTFGSGTRLTVV.

The chain couples TRBV5-1 to TRBJ2-7; the match to TRBD2 covers 8 bases. The V gene end was trimmed by 0 bases and the J gene end by 10 bases; junction bases not matched to a gene: 12. CDR1 SGHRS and CDR2 YFSETQ come from the germline V gene. This CDR3 has 15 amino acids. The CDR3 region is CASSLGGSGTSAQYF. The CDR3 nucleotides read TGCGCCAGCAGCTTGGGGGGTAGCGGGACGTCAGCCCAGTACTTC.

The chain combines TRBV19 with TRBJ2-7, with a tentative D call TRBD1 (5 bases). The CDR3 runs 14 residues. Trimming stripped 5 bases from V and 2 bases from J, with 13 bases between. Looked up from germline, CDR1 is LNHDA and CDR2 is SQIVND (reference sequence). The CDR3 is CASSQDSRTYEQYF. As DNA, the CDR3 is TGTGCCAGTAGTCAAGACAGTAGAACCTACGAGCAGTACTTC.

V and J are TRBV18 and TRBJ2-7, with D uncertain. Trimming shortened V by 3 bases and J by 6 bases, and 12 bases separated the two germline ends. The CDR3 extends over 13 amino acids. Germline V gives CDR1 KGHSH, CDR2 LQKENI. The CDR3 DNA is TGTGCCAGCTCACCTGTCGATAGTTCCGAGCAGTACTTC. As protein: CASSPVDSSEQYF.

V and J are TRBV5-1 and TRBJ2-2, with 7 positions matching TRBD1. The V gene end was trimmed by 0 bases and the J gene end by 2 bases; junction bases not matched to a gene: 4. The CDR3 spans 16 residues. CDR1 is SGHRS and CDR2 is YFSETQ in the germline V gene. The CDR3 loop reads CASSLGGTANTGELFF. The CDR3 DNA is TGCGCCAGCAGCTTGGGTGGGACAGCTAACACCGGGGAGCTGTTTTTT.

Comment on this clone: Germline and junction disagree at one end, which may indicate a read error. This chain links TRBV7-6 with TRBJ2-1; 11 nucleotides line up with TRBD2. Germline CDR1 and CDR2: SGHVS and FNYEAQ. CDR3 length: 17 amino acids. CDR3 in DNA: TGTGCCAGCAGCGTAGCGGGACTAGCGGCCGTCGTGGGTGAGCAGTTCTTC. This gives the protein CASSVAGLAAVVGEQFF.

This chain connects TRBV5-6 to TRBJ2-1; D may be TRBD2 (5 bases). The CDR3 spans 16 residues. Germline CDR1 reads SGHDT; CDR2 reads YYEEEE. V was clipped by 1 base and J by 3 bases, with 14 bases between them. CDR3 sequence reads: CASSLFEGDLYNEQFF. The CDR3 DNA reads as TGTGCCAGCAGCTTGTTCGAGGGAGATCTCTACAATGAGCAGTTCTTC. Together with reference TRBV5-6 and TRBJ2-1, the CDR3 gives the full variable domain: DAGVTQSPTHLIKTRGQQVTLRCSPKSGHDTVSWYQQALGQGPQFIFQYYEEEERQRGNFPDRFSGHQFPNYSSELNVNALLLGDSALYLCASSLFEGDLYNEQFFGPGTRLTVL.

The rearrangement uses TRBV7-2 and TRBJ1-3; 12 positions agree with TRBD1. V shed 5 bases and J 0 bases; nucleotides not matched to a gene: 8. Germline CDR1 reads SGHTA; CDR2 reads FQGNSA. CDR3 size: 18 residues. Written as DNA, the CDR3 is TGTGCCAGCAGCGTGGGACAGGGGGCCTTAACCTCTGGAAACACCATATATTTT. This encodes CASSVGQGALTSGNTIYF. The full variable domain, in which reference TRBV7-2 and TRBJ1-3 provide the parts outside the CDR3, is GAGVSQSPSNKVTEKGKDVELRCDPISGHTALYWYRQSLGQGLEFLIYFQGNSAPDKSGLPSDRFSAERTGGSVSTLTIQRTQQEDSAVYLCASSVGQGALTSGNTIYFGEGSWLTVV.

This chain joins TRBV9 and TRBJ2-7; the match to TRBD2 covers 7 bases. The CDR3 spans 15 residues. The junction had 12 bases not matched to a gene; V was cut back by 4 bases and J by 5 bases. CDR1 and CDR2 (germline): SGDLS, YYNGEE. This CDR3 is CASSQGRAGRNEQYF. The CDR3 nucleotides read TGTGCCAGCAGCCAAGGAAGAGCGGGGAGAAACGAGCAGTACTTC.

In its sample, this clone was seen a few times. The rearrangement links TRBV7-2 to TRBJ1-3; no definite D call. Trimming shortened V by 1 base and J by 2 bases, and 6 bases separated the two germline ends. The CDR3 is 14 amino acids. The germline CDR1 and CDR2 sequences are SGHTA and FQGNSA. The CDR3 nucleotides are TGTGCCAGCAGCTTAGAAGCCACTGGAAACACCATATATTTT. Translated, it gives CASSLEATGNTIYF.

V usage is TRBV7-8 and J usage is TRBJ1-6, with 9 bases lining up with TRBD1. The CDR3 runs to 15 residues. Unmatched junction bases numbered 5, after V lost 1 base and J lost 10 bases. Per the germline V gene, CDR1 is SGHVS and CDR2 is FQNEAQ. The CDR3, as DNA: TGTGCCAGCAGCTTAGATGACAGGGGGGGCTCACCCCTCCACTTT. Encoded protein: CASSLDDRGGSPLHF.

This rearrangement joins TRBV4-1 to TRBJ1-3; D remains unclear. The germline V gene has CDR1 MGHRA and CDR2 YSYEKL. V lost 1 base and J lost 0, with 13 bases in between. CDR3 size: 17 residues. This CDR3 is CASSQGTRRSSGNTIYF. CDR3 in DNA: TGCGCCAGCAGCCAAGGAACTCGTCGGAGCTCTGGAAACACCATATATTTT.

This clone came up a few times. V gene TRBV5-6 combines with J gene TRBJ1-1; perhaps TRBD1 as D (5 bases). Germline V gene sequence: CDR1 SGHDT, CDR2 YYEEEE. The CDR3 sequence is 12 residues long. V was clipped by 4 bases and J by 10 bases, with 14 bases between them. The CDR3 protein is CASSDRLGGAFF. CDR3 bases: TGTGCCAGCAGCGACCGACTCGGGGGAGCTTTCTTT.

This clone was observed once. The gene calls are TRBV7-9 and TRBJ2-5, with D tentatively TRBD2 (5 bases). This CDR3 has 15 amino acids. V was trimmed by 2 bases and J by 5 bases, leaving 15 bases between them. CDR1 and CDR2 (germline): SEHNR, FQNEAQ (reference sequence). This CDR3 reads CASSLLEGSGETQYF. The DNA for the CDR3 is TGTGCCAGCAGCTTACTCGAGGGCTCGGGGGAGACCCAGTACTTC.

A remark on this clone: In the same sample, other DNA sequences code for this CDR3. The rearrangement joins TRBV30 to TRBJ1-6; weak D call: TRBD1 (5 bases). Trimming cost V 5 bases and J 10 bases, with 12 bases left between them. CDR3 length: 12 amino acids. Germline CDR1 is GTSNPN and CDR2 is SVGIG (reference sequence). The CDR3 reads CAWQGSVSPLHF. The DNA for the CDR3 is TGTGCCTGGCAGGGCAGTGTATCACCCCTCCACTTT.

This chain links TRBV19 with TRBJ1-1, with 7 bases lining up with TRBD1. CDR1 is LNHDA and CDR2 is SQIVND in the germline V gene (reference sequence). This CDR3 has 18 amino acids. J was trimmed by 1 base and V by 4 bases; bases with no gene match: 15. The CDR3, as DNA: TGTGCCAGTAGTAGCCTTTTGGGGACAGCCATTGAGAACACTGAAGCTTTCTTT. This translates into CASSSLLGTAIENTEAFF.

This rearrangement joins TRBV6-6 to TRBJ1-5; D unclear. The CDR3 spans 16 residues. CDR1 is MNHNY and CDR2 is SVGAGI in the germline V gene (reference sequence). V lost 0 bases and J 1 base, leaving 10 bases between the germline ends. CDR3 loop: CASSYSEYASNQPQHF. The CDR3 DNA reads as TGTGCCAGCAGTTACTCGGAGTACGCAAGCAATCAGCCCCAGCATTTT.

This clone was seen a few times. In DNA, the CDR3 is TGCGCCAGCAGCTTGGTTAGCGGAGTCCTAGAGACCCAGTACTTC. It codes for CASSLVSGVLETQYF. The chain carries TRBV5-1 and TRBJ2-5; D may be TRBD2 (6 bases). The CDR3 is 15 residues long. Germline V gives CDR1 SGHRS, CDR2 YFSETQ. Trimming took off 0 bases at V and 4 bases at J, with 13 bases between the two ends.

This chain uses TRBV28 with TRBJ1-1, with no clear D. Germline V gives CDR1 MDHEN, CDR2 SYDVKM. This CDR3 spans 12 amino acids. The ends were cut back, 3 bases at V and 6 bases at J, with 8 bases in the middle. CDR3 sequence: CASSFAVSEAFF. CDR3 DNA sequence: TGTGCCAGCAGTTTTGCGGTCTCTGAAGCTTTCTTT.

The chain employs TRBV12-5 and TRBJ2-3; TRBD2 agrees at 7 bases. The V gene's germline CDR1 is LGHNT and CDR2 FRNRAP. Unmatched junction bases numbered 12, after V lost 5 bases and J lost 1 base. The CDR3 has 17 residues. DNA for the CDR3: TGTGCTAGTGGTCCCCTACCGGGGAGGGACGGCACAGATACGCAGTATTTT. Amino acids: CASGPLPGRDGTDTQYF.

V and J are TRBV11-2 and TRBJ2-3; the D gene is possibly TRBD2 (5 bases). Trimming pared 4 bases from V and 0 bases from J, leaving 8 bases between. The CDR3 is 14 amino acids. Germline CDR1 reads SGHAT; CDR2 reads FQNNGV. DNA of the CDR3: TGTGCCAGCAGCTGGGAGCGGAGCACAGATACGCAGTATTTT. Translated, it gives CASSWERSTDTQYF.